A single sample gave rise to the 24 T cell receptor beta chains below, sequenced in a study of blood T cell repertoires in COVID-19. Clones were read by immunoSEQ multiplex PCR, and TCRdb kept only the in-frame ones, dropping some. The data show about 200,000 clones, roughly 85% seen once. The sample consisted of peripheral blood. The source is a woman between 70 and 85 years old with COVID-19, enrolled during active disease.

J is TRBJ1-1 and V is TRBV9; TRBD1 agrees at 7 bases. The CDR3 loop spans 16 amino acids. Germline lookup yields CDR1 SGDLS and CDR2 YYNGEE. With 3 bases clipped from V and 3 bases from J, the junction kept 11 bases outside the gene matches. CDR3 loop: CASSAPVQGRYTEAFF. In nucleotides, the CDR3 is TGTGCCAGCAGCGCGCCCGTACAGGGGCGATACACTGAAGCTTTCTTT. Using reference TRBV9 and TRBJ1-1 for the parts outside the CDR3, the full variable domain is DSGVTQTPKHLITATGQRVTLRCSPRSGDLSVYWYQQSLDQGLQFLIQYYNGEERAKGNILERFSAQQFPDLHSELNLSSLELGDSALYFCASSAPVQGRYTEAFFGQGTRLTVV.

The chain uses TRBV19 and TRBJ1-5; D may be TRBD1 (6 bases). This CDR3 comprises 14 residues. Trimming removed 8 bases at V and 6 bases at J, with 17 bases between. The V gene's germline CDR1 is LNHDA and CDR2 SQIVND (reference sequence). The CDR3 nucleotides read TGTGCCAGTGATATACAGGGAAGAGGTCAGCCCCAGCATTTT. This encodes CASDIQGRGQPQHF.

This chain uses TRBV7-6 with TRBJ2-7; TRBD1 matches at 7 bases. The CDR3 contains 16 residues. V gave up 2 bases and J gave up 2 bases; unmatched junction bases: 9. The germline V gene encodes CDR1 SGHVS and CDR2 FNYEAQ. In DNA form, the CDR3 reads TGTGCCAGCAGCTTAAAAGGGACAGAGATTACCTACGAGCAGTACTTC. Protein: CASSLKGTEITYEQYF.

V gene TRBV27 combines with J gene TRBJ1-1, with D possibly being TRBD1 (5 bases). Germline V gene sequence: CDR1 MNHEY, CDR2 SMNVEV (reference sequence). The V end lost 5 bases, the J end lost 6 bases, and 10 bases lay between the germline ends. This CDR3 has 12 residues. The CDR3 nucleotides are TGTGCCAGCAGTACCACAGGTGCTGAAGCTTTCTTT. This encodes CASSTTGAEAFF.

The CDR3 nucleotides are TGTGCCAGCTCAGATTCTGGGGCCAACGTCCTGACTTTC. Translating it yields CASSDSGANVLTF. V gene TRBV6-5 combines with J gene TRBJ2-6; the D is unclear. This CDR3 spans 13 amino acids. Trimming removed 8 bases at V and 1 base at J, with 6 bases between. The germline CDR1 and CDR2 sequences are MNHEY and SVGAGI.

The gene calls are TRBV12-3 or TRBV12-4 and TRBJ1-4, with D unresolved. The CDR3 covers 11 residues. The V gene lost 7 bases and the J gene lost 7 bases, with 7 bases spanning the gap. Here the CDR3 DNA reads TGTGCCAGCATGGAGGGTGAAAAACTGTTTTTT. Residues: CASMEGEKLFF.

The chain employs TRBV27 and TRBJ1-6, with TRBD1 identical over 8 bases. After removal of 6 bases from V and 4 bases from J, the junction contained 8 bases not matched to a gene. The germline CDR1 and CDR2 sequences are MNHEY and SMNVEV (reference sequence). The CDR3 has 16 residues. The CDR3 protein is CASRKTGAQYNSPLHF. CDR3 DNA: TGTGCCAGCAGAAAGACAGGGGCACAATATAATTCACCCCTCCACTTT.

This chain connects TRBV6-1 to TRBJ1-2; tentative D call: TRBD1 (6 bases). CDR1 and CDR2 from the germline V gene are MNHNS and SASEGT. There are 16 residues in the CDR3. V was shortened by 0 bases and J by 5 bases, with 16 bases between the two germline ends. In DNA form, the CDR3 reads TGTGCCAGCAGTGAAGCGATGGCAGGGGCTGGGTATGGCTACACCTTC. This translates into CASSEAMAGAGYGYTF.

V is TRBV19 and J is TRBJ2-3; D possibly corresponds to TRBD1 (6 bases). The CDR3 contains 15 residues. In germline, CDR1 is LNHDA, CDR2 SQIVND (reference sequence). V was clipped by 3 bases and J by 0 bases, with 10 bases between them. CDR3 protein: CASSMGAGSTDTQYF. Written as DNA, the CDR3 is TGTGCCAGTAGTATGGGGGCAGGCAGCACAGATACGCAGTATTTT. Full variable domain (remainder filled in from reference TRBV19 and TRBJ2-3): DGGITQSPKYLFRKEGQNVTLSCEQNLNHDAMYWYRQDPGQGLRLIYYSQIVNDFQKGDIAEGYSVSREKKESFPLTVTSAQKNPTAFYLCASSMGAGSTDTQYFGPGTRLTVL.

The CDR3 nucleotides are TGTGCCAGCAGCTTAGGTGACAGGGAGGCTTTCTTT. Translation: CASSLGDREAFF. V usage is TRBV5-6 and J usage is TRBJ1-1, with TRBD1 matching over 7 bases. This CDR3 contains 12 residues. The J segment lost 11 bases and the V segment lost 2 bases, leaving 6 bases of the junction unmatched. Germline V gives CDR1 SGHDT, CDR2 YYEEEE.

The V call is TRBV4-2, the J call TRBJ2-1; 10 nucleotides match TRBD1. This CDR3 comprises 17 residues. V trimming: 3 bases; J trimming: 5 bases; junction bases outside the gene matches: 10. The V gene's germline CDR1 is LGHNA and CDR2 YNFKEQ. CDR3 DNA sequence: TGTGCCAGCAGCCAGCCCTTGGGACAGGGGAATGACAATGAGCAGTTCTTC. Its protein product is CASSQPLGQGNDNEQFF.

The genes are TRBV6-1 and TRBJ1-5, with D possibly being TRBD1 (5 bases). The CDR3 loop spans 15 amino acids. CDR1 MNHNS and CDR2 SASEGT come from the germline V gene. V lost 3 bases and J lost 1, with 10 bases in between. The CDR3 spells CASSDGQGSNQPQHF. In nucleotides, the CDR3 is TGTGCCAGCAGTGATGGTCAGGGAAGCAATCAGCCCCAGCATTTT.

This rearrangement joins TRBV30 to TRBJ2-7, with D possibly TRBD2 on 6 matching bases. The V end was cut by 4 bases, the J end by 0 bases, with 13 bases between. The V gene's germline CDR1 is GTSNPN and CDR2 SVGIG (reference sequence). This CDR3 comprises 14 residues. The CDR3 region has the DNA TGTGCCTGGAACTCCGGACTAAGCTCCTACGAGCAGTACTTC. Translating it yields CAWNSGLSSYEQYF.

The genes are TRBV9 and TRBJ2-7, with 9 bases lining up with TRBD1. With 3 bases clipped from V and 2 bases from J, the junction kept 3 bases outside the gene matches. In germline, CDR1 is SGDLS, CDR2 YYNGEE. The CDR3 runs to 14 residues. Written as DNA, the CDR3 is TGTGCCAGCAGCGCGGGACAGGGACCCTACGAGCAGTACTTC. It encodes CASSAGQGPYEQYF.

The V gene is TRBV3-1 (or the pseudogene TRBV3-2), the J gene TRBJ1-4; D unresolved. CDR1 and CDR2 (germline): LGHDT, YNNKEL (reference sequence). The V gene lost 3 bases and the J gene lost 7 bases, with 12 bases spanning the gap. This CDR3 region has 14 residues. The CDR3 coding sequence is TGTGCCAGCAGCCAGATGGGCACGGTTGAAAAACTGTTTTTT. This codes for CASSQMGTVEKLFF.

The chain joins TRBV6-2 or TRBV6-3 to TRBJ1-5, with a weak D call TRBD1 (6 bases). Trimming pared 6 bases from V and 9 bases from J, leaving 18 bases between. There are 14 residues in the CDR3. The V gene's germline CDR1 is MNHEY and CDR2 SVGEGT. CDR3 residues: CASSPSTGVGPQHF. The CDR3 bases are TGTGCCAGCAGCCCCTCGACAGGAGTGGGGCCCCAGCATTTT.

This chain uses TRBV6-4 with TRBJ2-1, with TRBD1 identical over 7 bases. The J segment lost 6 bases and the V segment lost 5 bases, leaving 7 bases of the junction unmatched. Germline CDR1 is MRHNA and CDR2 is SNTAGT. The CDR3 has 14 residues. The CDR3 here is CASSRDRNSNEQFF. The CDR3 DNA sequence: TGTGCCAGCAGTCGGGACAGAAACAGCAATGAGCAGTTCTTC.

The V call is TRBV29-1, the J call TRBJ2-7; 10 bases are a match to TRBD1. Germline CDR1 and CDR2: SQVTM and ANQGSEA. V was clipped by 7 bases and J by 4 bases; unmatched bases: 13. The CDR3 totals 15 residues. This CDR3 is CSADSPADRGYEQYF. In DNA, the CDR3 is TGCAGCGCTGACTCTCCGGCGGACAGGGGGTACGAGCAGTACTTC.

The rearrangement joins TRBV6-6 to TRBJ1-4; maybe TRBD1 (6 bases). This CDR3 comprises 14 residues. Trimming took off 5 bases at V and 2 bases at J, with 9 bases between the two ends. Germline V gives CDR1 MNHNY, CDR2 SVGAGI (reference sequence). CDR3 bases: TGTGCCAGCAGTGCACAGGGTACTAATGAAAAACTGTTTTTT. Protein product: CASSAQGTNEKLFF.

The chain joins TRBV5-1 to TRBJ2-7; no clear D gene. The CDR3 loop spans 13 amino acids. Per germline, CDR1 SGHRS and CDR2 YFSETQ. Trimming cost V 4 bases and J 2 bases, with 10 bases left between them. The CDR3 nucleotides are TGCGCCAGCAGCCTAGAGGATCCCTACGAGCAGTACTTC. Its translation: CASSLEDPYEQYF.

Comments on this clone: The junction shows a germline mismatch at one end, possibly a read error. The V gene is TRBV6-1, the J gene TRBJ1-6; TRBD1 matches at 9 bases. Germline values: CDR1 MNHNS, CDR2 SASEGT. CDR3 size: 15 residues. CDR3 amino acids: CASREGQGLGSPLHF. The CDR3 DNA reads TGTGCCAGCAGAGAAGGACAGGGGCTGGGTTCACCCCTCCACTTT.

The rearrangement joins TRBV5-4 to TRBJ2-5; D possibly corresponds to TRBD2 (6 bases). Germline V gene lookup returns CDR1 SGHNT and CDR2 YYREEE (reference sequence). The CDR3 extends over 15 amino acids. Between the trimmed V and J ends, which lost 4 bases and 0 bases, there was a span of 13 bases. The CDR3 loop reads CASSPGAQYQETQYF. The CDR3 bases are TGTGCCAGCAGCCCGGGAGCGCAATACCAAGAGACCCAGTACTTC.

This clone was counted a single time. The chain has TRBV18 and TRBJ2-1; a possible D gene is TRBD1 (6 bases). CDR1 and CDR2 from the germline V gene are KGHSH and LQKENI. V lost 0 bases, J lost 6 bases, and 6 bases lay in between. The CDR3 extends over 13 amino acids. The CDR3 sequence is CASSPPQGNEQFF. CDR3 nucleotides: TGTGCCAGCTCACCACCACAGGGCAATGAGCAGTTCTTC.

The genes are TRBV14 and TRBJ2-1; 7 bases are shared with TRBD2. Germline trimming cut 4 bases from V and 2 bases from J; bases unmatched to any gene: 8. In germline, CDR1 is SGHDN, CDR2 FVKESK. The CDR3 runs 16 residues. This CDR3 is CASSPSGGSTYNEQFF. The CDR3 coding sequence is TGTGCCAGCAGCCCGTCGGGCGGGAGTACCTACAATGAGCAGTTCTTC.